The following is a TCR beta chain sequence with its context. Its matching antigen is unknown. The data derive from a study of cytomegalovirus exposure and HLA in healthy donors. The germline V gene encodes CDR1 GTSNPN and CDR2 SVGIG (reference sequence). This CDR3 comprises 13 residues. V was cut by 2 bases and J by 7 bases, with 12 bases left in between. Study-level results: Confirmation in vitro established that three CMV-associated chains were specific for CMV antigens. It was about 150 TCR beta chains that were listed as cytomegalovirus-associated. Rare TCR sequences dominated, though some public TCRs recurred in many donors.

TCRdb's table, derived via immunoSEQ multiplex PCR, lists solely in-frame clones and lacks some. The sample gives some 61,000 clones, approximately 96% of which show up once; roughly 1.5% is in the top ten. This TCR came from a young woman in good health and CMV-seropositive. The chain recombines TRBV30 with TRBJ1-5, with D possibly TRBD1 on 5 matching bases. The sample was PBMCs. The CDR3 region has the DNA TGTGCCTGGAGTCCGCAGGGAAGCCAGCCCCAGCATTTT. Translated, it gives CAWSPQGSQPQHF. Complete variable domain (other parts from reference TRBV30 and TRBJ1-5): SQTIHQWPATLVQPVGSPLSLECTVEGTSNPNLYWYRQAAGRGLQLLFYSVGIGQISSEVPQNLSASRPQDRQFILSSKKLLLSDSGFYLCAWSPQGSQPQHFGDGTRLSIL.